This entry features one T cell receptor beta chain sequence. The antigen remains unidentified. Clones were read by immunoSEQ multiplex PCR, and TCRdb kept only the in-frame ones, dropping some. The table has about 94,000 clones, around nine tenths seen once. The CDR3 totals 16 residues. The data were taken from a study of graft-versus-host responses after intestinal transplantation. The V and J genes are TRBV21-1 and TRBJ1-5; no check of the table's D call, TRBD1, against the DNA was made. TRBV21-1 has pseudogene status. Material: unstimulated CD8+ T cells sorted from spleen or lymph node cells, obtained before intestinal transplant. The receptor's source is a human donor who received an intestinal transplant. The CDR3 sequence: CASSKSCTGGNQPQHF. Here the CDR3 DNA reads TGTGCCAGCAGCAAATCCTGTACAGGGGGTAATCAGCCCCAGCATTTT.